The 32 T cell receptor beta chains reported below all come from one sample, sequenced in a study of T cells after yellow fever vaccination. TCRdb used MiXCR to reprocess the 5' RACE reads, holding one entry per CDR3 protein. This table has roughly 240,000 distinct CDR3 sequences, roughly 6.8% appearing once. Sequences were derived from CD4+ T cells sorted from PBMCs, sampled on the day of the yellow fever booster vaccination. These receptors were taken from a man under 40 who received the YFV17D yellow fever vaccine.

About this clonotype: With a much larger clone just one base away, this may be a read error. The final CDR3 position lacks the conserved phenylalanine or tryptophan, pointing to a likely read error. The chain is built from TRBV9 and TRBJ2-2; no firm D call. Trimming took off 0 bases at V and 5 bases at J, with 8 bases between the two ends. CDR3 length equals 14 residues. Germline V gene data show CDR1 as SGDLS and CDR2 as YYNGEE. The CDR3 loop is CASSVGVKTGELFY. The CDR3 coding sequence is TGTGCCAGCAGCGTAGGGGTGAAGACCGGGGAGCTGTTTTAT.

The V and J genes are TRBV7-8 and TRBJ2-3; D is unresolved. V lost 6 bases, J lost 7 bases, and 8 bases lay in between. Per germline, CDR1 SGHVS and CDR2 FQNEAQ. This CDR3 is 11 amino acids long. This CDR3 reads CASSDRYTQYF. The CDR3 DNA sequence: TGTGCCAGCAGTGACCGATATACGCAGTATTTT.

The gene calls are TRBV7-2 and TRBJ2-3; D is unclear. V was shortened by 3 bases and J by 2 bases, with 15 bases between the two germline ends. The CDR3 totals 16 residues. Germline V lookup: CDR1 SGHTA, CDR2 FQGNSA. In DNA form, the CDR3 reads TGTGCCAGCAGCTTGGTGGCAGGCCCACCCACAGATACGCAGTATTTT. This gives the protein CASSLVAGPPTDTQYF.

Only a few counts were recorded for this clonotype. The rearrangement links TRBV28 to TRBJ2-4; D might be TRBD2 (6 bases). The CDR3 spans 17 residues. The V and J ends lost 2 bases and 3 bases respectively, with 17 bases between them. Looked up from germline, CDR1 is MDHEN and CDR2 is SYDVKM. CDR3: CASSLKGGLGGKNIQYF. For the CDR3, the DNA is TGTGCCAGCAGTTTAAAGGGTGGTTTGGGGGGCAAAAACATTCAGTACTTC.

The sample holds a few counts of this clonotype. CDR3 protein: CASSAPGGGLTDTQYF. As DNA, the CDR3 is TGCGCCAGCAGCGCCCCGGGGGGGGGCCTCACAGATACGCAGTATTTT. The chain has TRBV5-1 and TRBJ2-3; 8 bases map to TRBD2. Germline loops: CDR1 SGHRS, CDR2 YFSETQ. CDR3 size: 16 residues. Trimming took 4 bases from V and 2 from J; bases not matched to a gene: 9.

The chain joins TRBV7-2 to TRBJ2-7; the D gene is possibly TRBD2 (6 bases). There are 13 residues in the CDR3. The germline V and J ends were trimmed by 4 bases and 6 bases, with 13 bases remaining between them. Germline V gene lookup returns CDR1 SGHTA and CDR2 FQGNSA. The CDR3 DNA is TGTGCCAGCAGCTCCCCATTAGCGGCCGAGCAGTACTTC. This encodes CASSSPLAAEQYF.

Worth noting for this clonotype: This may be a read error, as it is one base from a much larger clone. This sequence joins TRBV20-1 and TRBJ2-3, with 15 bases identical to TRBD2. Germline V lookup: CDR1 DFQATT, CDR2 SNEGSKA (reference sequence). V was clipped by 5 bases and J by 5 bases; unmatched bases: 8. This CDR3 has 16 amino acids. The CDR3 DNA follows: TGCAGTGCTCAAAGGACTAGCGGGAGGGTCATAGATACGCAGTATTTT. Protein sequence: CSAQRTSGRVIDTQYF.

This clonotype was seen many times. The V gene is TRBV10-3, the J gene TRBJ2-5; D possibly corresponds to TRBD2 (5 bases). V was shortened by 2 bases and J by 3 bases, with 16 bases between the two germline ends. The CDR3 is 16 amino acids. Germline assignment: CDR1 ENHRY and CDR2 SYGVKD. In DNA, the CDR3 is TGTGCCATCAGTGAGAGGATGAGGGTAGACGAAGAGACCCAGTACTTC. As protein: CAISERMRVDEETQYF.

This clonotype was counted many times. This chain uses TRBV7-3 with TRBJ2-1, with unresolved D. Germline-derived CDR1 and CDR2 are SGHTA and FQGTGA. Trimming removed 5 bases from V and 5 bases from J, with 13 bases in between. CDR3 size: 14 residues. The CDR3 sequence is CASSPGPFNNEQFF. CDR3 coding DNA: TGTGCCAGCAGCCCCGGACCCTTTAACAATGAGCAGTTCTTC. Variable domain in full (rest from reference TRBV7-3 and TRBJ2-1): GAGVSQTPSNKVTEKGKYVELRCDPISGHTALYWYRQSLGQGPEFLIYFQGTGAADDSGLPNDRFFAVRPEGSVSTLKIQRTERGDSAVYLCASSPGPFNNEQFFGPGTRLTVL.

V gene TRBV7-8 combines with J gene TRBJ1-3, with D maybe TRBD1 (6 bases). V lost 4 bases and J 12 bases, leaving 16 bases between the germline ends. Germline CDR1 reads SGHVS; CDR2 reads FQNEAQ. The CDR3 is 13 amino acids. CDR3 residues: CASSSGPGASIYF. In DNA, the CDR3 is TGTGCCAGCAGCTCAGGGCCAGGGGCCAGCATATATTTT.

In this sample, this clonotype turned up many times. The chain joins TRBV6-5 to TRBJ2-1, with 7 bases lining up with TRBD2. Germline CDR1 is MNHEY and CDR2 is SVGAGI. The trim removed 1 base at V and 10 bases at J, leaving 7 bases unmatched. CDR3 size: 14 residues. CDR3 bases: TGTGCCAGCAGTTACTTCCCAGTGGGAGGGGAGCAGTTCTTC. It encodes CASSYFPVGGEQFF.

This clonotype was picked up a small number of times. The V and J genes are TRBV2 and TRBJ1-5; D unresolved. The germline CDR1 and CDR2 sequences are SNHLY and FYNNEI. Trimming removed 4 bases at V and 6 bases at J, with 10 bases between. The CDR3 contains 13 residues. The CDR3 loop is CASSVRLSQPQHF. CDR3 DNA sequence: TGTGCCAGCAGTGTACGGCTTTCTCAGCCCCAGCATTTT. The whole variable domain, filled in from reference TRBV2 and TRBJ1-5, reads EPEVTQTPSHQVTQMGQEVILRCVPISNHLYFYWYRQILGQKVEFLVSFYNNEISEKSEIFDDQFSVERPDGSNFTLKIRSTKLEDSAMYFCASSVRLSQPQHFGDGTRLSIL.

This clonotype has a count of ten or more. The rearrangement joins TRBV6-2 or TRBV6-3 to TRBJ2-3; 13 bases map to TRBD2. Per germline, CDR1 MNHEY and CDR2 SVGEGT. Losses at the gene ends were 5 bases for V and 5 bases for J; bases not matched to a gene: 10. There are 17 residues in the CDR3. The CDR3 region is CASSGTSGRALRDTQYF. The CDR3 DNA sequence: TGTGCCAGCAGTGGAACTAGCGGGAGGGCCCTACGAGATACGCAGTATTTT.

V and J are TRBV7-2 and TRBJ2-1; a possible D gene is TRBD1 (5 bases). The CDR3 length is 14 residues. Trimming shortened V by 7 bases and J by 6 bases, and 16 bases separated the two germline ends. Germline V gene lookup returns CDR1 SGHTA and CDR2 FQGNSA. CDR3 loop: CASNVGRVSNEQFF. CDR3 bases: TGTGCCAGCAACGTAGGCAGGGTTTCCAATGAGCAGTTCTTC.

This CDR3 reads CASSSDSWRPYEQYF. CDR3 nucleotide sequence: TGCGCCAGCAGCTCGGACAGTTGGAGGCCCTACGAGCAGTACTTC. V usage is TRBV5-1 and J usage is TRBJ2-7, with TRBD1 as a possible D gene (6 bases). Trimming cost V 3 bases and J 2 bases, with 15 bases left between them. CDR1 is SGHRS, CDR2 YFSETQ, per germline. The CDR3 covers 15 residues.

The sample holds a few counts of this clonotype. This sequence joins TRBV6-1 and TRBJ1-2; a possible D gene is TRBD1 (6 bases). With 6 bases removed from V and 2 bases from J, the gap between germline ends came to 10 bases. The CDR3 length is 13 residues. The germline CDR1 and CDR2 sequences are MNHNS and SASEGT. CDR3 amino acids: CASRWDNNYGYTF. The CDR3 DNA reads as TGTGCCAGCAGATGGGACAACAACTATGGCTACACCTTC.

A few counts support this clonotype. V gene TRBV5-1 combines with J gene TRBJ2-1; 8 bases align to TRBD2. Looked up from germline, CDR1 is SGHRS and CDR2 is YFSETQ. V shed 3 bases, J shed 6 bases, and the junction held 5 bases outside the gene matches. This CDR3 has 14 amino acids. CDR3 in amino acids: CASSSTAGVNEQFF. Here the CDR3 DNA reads TGCGCCAGCAGCTCGACAGCGGGAGTCAATGAGCAGTTCTTC.

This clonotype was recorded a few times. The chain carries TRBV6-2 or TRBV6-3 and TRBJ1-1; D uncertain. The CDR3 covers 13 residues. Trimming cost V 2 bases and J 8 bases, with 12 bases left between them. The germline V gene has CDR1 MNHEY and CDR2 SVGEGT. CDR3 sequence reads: CASSYPQLGEAFF. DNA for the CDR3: TGTGCCAGCAGTTACCCCCAACTCGGGGAAGCTTTCTTT.

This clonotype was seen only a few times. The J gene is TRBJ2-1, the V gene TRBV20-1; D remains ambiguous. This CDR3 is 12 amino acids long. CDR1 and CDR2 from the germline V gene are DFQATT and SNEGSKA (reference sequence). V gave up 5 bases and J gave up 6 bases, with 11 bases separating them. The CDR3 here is CSASGRLNEQFF. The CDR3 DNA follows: TGCAGTGCTTCAGGACGGCTCAATGAGCAGTTCTTC.

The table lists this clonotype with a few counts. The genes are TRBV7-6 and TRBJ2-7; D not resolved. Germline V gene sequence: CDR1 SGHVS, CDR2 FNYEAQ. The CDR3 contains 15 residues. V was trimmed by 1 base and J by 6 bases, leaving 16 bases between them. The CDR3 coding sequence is TGTGCCAGCAGCTTAGAATCCAGCCGCTCAACCGAGCAGTACTTC. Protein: CASSLESSRSTEQYF.

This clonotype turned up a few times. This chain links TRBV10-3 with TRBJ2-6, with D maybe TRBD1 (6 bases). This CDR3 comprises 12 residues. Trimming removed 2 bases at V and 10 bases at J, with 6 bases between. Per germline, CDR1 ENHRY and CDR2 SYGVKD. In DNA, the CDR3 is TGTGCCATCAGTGAGGGGACAAACGTCCTGACTTTC. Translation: CAISEGTNVLTF.

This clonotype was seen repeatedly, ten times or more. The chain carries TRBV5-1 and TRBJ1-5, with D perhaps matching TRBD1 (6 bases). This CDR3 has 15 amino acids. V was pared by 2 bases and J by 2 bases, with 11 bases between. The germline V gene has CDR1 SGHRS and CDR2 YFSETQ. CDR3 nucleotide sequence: TGCGCCAGCAGCTTACAGGGTGTTGGCAATCAGCCCCAGCATTTT. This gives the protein CASSLQGVGNQPQHF.

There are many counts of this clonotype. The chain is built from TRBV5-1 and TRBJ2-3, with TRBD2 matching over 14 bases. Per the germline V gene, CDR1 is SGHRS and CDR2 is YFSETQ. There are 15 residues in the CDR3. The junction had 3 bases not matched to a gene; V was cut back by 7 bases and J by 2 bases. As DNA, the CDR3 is TGCGCCAGCCGACTAGCGGGAGGGGACACAGATACGCAGTATTTT. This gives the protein CASRLAGGDTDTQYF.

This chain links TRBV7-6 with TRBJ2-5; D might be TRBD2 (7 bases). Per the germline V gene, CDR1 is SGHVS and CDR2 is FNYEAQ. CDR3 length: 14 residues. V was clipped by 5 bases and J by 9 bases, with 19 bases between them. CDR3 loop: CASSPSGGAGSQYF. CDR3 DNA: TGTGCCAGCAGCCCATCTGGGGGGGCTGGGTCCCAGTACTTC.

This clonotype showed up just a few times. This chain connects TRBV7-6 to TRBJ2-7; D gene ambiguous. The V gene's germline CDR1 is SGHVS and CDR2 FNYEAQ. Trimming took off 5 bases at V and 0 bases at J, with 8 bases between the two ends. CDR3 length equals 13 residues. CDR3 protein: CASSPEPSYEQYF. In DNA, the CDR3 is TGTGCCAGCAGCCCGGAGCCCTCCTACGAGCAGTACTTC.

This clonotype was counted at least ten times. DNA for the CDR3: TGCGCCAGCAGCCCAGACAGGGACTACGAGCAGTACTTC. Amino acids: CASSPDRDYEQYF. The chain couples TRBV5-1 to TRBJ2-7; TRBD1 matches at 7 bases. Germline values: CDR1 SGHRS, CDR2 YFSETQ. This CDR3 spans 13 amino acids. V lost 4 bases and J lost 3; bases outside the gene matches: 4.

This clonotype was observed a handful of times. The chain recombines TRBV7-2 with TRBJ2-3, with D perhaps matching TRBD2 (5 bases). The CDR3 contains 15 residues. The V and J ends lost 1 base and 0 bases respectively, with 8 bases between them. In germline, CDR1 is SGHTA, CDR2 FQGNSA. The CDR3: CASSLVRVSTDTQYF. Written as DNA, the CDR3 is TGTGCCAGCAGCTTAGTGCGGGTTAGCACAGATACGCAGTATTTT.

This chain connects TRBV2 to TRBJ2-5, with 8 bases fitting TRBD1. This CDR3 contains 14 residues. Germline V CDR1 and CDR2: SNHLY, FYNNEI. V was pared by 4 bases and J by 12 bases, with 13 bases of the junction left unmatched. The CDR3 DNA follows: TGTGCCAGCAGTGGAGGGGCCAGGGGGCAAGGGGAGTACTTC. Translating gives CASSGGARGQGEYF.

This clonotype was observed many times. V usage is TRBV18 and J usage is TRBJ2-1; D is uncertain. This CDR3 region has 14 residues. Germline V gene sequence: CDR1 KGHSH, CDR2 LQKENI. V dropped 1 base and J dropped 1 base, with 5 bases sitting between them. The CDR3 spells CASSPQGSYNEQFF. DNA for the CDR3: TGTGCCAGCTCACCACAGGGATCCTACAATGAGCAGTTCTTC.

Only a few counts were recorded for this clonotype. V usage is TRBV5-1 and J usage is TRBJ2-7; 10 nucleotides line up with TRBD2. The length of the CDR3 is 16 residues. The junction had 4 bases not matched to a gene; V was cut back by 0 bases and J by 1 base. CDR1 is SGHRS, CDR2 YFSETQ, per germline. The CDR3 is CASSLVGTSASYEQYF. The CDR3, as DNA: TGCGCCAGCAGCTTGGTCGGGACTAGCGCATCCTACGAGCAGTACTTC.

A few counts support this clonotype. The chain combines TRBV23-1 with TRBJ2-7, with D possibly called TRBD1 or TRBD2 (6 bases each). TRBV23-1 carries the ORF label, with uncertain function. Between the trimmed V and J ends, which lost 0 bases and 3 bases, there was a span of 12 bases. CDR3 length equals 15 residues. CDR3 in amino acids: CASSQSGGHRYEQYF. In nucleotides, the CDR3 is TGCGCCAGCAGTCAATCGGGGGGACACCGCTACGAGCAGTACTTC.

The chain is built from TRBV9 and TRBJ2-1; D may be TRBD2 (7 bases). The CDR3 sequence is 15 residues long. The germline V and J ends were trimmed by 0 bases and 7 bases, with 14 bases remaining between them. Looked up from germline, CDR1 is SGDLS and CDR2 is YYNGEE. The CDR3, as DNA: TGTGCCAGCAGCGTAGTGGGAGGGGGGGGGAATGAGCAGTTCTTC. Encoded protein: CASSVVGGGGNEQFF.